These 23 T cell receptor beta chains were sequenced from one sample in a study of graft-versus-host responses after intestinal transplantation. Clones were read by immunoSEQ multiplex PCR, and TCRdb kept only the in-frame ones, dropping some. The table has around 50,000 clones, over 85% seen once; the top ten hold roughly 1.5%. The source was PBMCs, collected 26 days after transplant. These receptors were taken from a human patient who received an intestinal transplant, so some T cells may come from the graft donor.

The V call is TRBV2, the J call TRBJ1-2; D gene ambiguous. Trimming took 4 bases from V and 2 from J, leaving 20 bases between them. Germline assignment: CDR1 SNHLY and CDR2 FYNNEI. The CDR3 contains 17 residues. The CDR3 is CASSGEVDLPHNYGYTF. The CDR3 DNA follows: TGTGCCAGCAGTGGGGAGGTGGACCTCCCACACAACTATGGCTACACCTTC.

The genes are TRBV6-5 and TRBJ2-1; 8 bases line up with TRBD2. V was clipped by 8 bases and J by 0 bases; unmatched bases: 6. Per the germline V gene, CDR1 is MNHEY and CDR2 is SVGAGI. This CDR3 is 15 amino acids long. Here the CDR3 reads CASASGGSSYNEQFF. In nucleotides, the CDR3 is TGTGCCAGCGCCTCGGGAGGGAGCTCCTACAATGAGCAGTTCTTC.

The rearrangement uses TRBV4-2 and TRBJ1-1; possible D gene TRBD1, 5 bases. V gave up 0 bases and J gave up 0 bases, with 17 bases separating them. Germline loops: CDR1 LGHNA, CDR2 YNFKEQ. This CDR3 is built from 18 residues. CDR3 nucleotide sequence: TGTGCCAGCAGCCAAGAAAAAGTTCGTTACAGGTTGAACACTGAAGCTTTCTTT. It encodes CASSQEKVRYRLNTEAFF.

This clone has a handful of counts. J is TRBJ1-5 and V is TRBV5-8; 9 bases align to TRBD1. V was pared by 7 bases and J by 9 bases, with 8 bases of the junction left unmatched. This CDR3 is 13 amino acids long. Germline V CDR1 and CDR2: SGHTS, YDEGEE. CDR3 in amino acids: CASEDRGVSPQHF. The CDR3 nucleotides read TGTGCCAGCGAGGACAGGGGCGTCTCGCCCCAGCATTTT.

V usage is TRBV5-1 and J usage is TRBJ2-1; 11 bases are shared with TRBD2. Trimming removed 5 bases from V and 7 bases from J; junction bases left unmatched: 8. Germline V gene data show CDR1 as SGHRS and CDR2 as YFSETQ. CDR3 length: 15 residues. The CDR3 bases are TGCGCCAGCAGACGAACTAGCGGGAGTGGAAATGAGCAGTTCTTC. Protein product: CASRRTSGSGNEQFF.

The chain couples TRBV9 to TRBJ2-2, with 12 nucleotides matching TRBD2. The germline CDR1 and CDR2 sequences are SGDLS and YYNGEE. The V and J ends lost 0 bases and 4 bases, in that order; junction bases with no gene match: 1. The CDR3 is 16 residues long. CDR3 nucleotide sequence: TGTGCCAGCAGCGTAGGACTAGCGGGAGCCACCGGGGAGCTGTTTTTT. Protein product: CASSVGLAGATGELFF.

The gene calls are TRBV2 and TRBJ2-4, with no clear D. The germline V and J ends were trimmed by 8 bases and 0 bases, with 8 bases remaining between them. The CDR3 runs to 13 residues. Germline V CDR1 and CDR2: SNHLY, FYNNEI. The CDR3 loop is CASASLAKNIQYF. CDR3 DNA: TGTGCCAGCGCGTCGCTAGCCAAAAACATTCAGTACTTC.

As concerns this clone: This same CDR3 is encoded by further DNA sequences in the sample. The rearrangement joins TRBV5-1 to TRBJ2-3; TRBD2 might be the D (6 bases). Trimming removed 0 bases from V and 4 bases from J, with 6 bases in between. CDR1 and CDR2 from the germline V gene are SGHRS and YFSETQ. The CDR3 runs 13 residues. The CDR3 sequence is CASSLGGADTQYF. The DNA of the CDR3 is TGCGCCAGCAGCTTGGGGGGGGCAGATACGCAGTATTTT.

V usage is TRBV4-1 and J usage is TRBJ2-5; 15 positions match TRBD2. CDR1 MGHRA and CDR2 YSYEKL come from the germline V gene. The V segment lost 3 bases and the J segment 2 bases; nucleotides outside the gene matches: 7. This CDR3 is built from 18 residues. As DNA, the CDR3 is TGCGCCAGCAGCCAGGGACTAGCGGGGGGCCGGCCGCAAGAGACCCAGTACTTC. Translation gives CASSQGLAGGRPQETQYF.

V usage is TRBV4-2 and J usage is TRBJ1-1; D gene uncertain. This CDR3 is built from 17 residues. V was pared by 0 bases and J by 0 bases, with 14 bases between. From germline, CDR1 is LGHNA and CDR2 YNFKEQ. The CDR3 region is CASSQDYAGPVNTEAFF. The CDR3 nucleotides read TGTGCCAGCAGCCAAGATTATGCAGGTCCTGTGAACACTGAAGCTTTCTTT.

The chain couples TRBV5-4 to TRBJ2-3; TRBD1 agrees at 7 bases. Looked up from germline, CDR1 is SGHNT and CDR2 is YYREEE (reference sequence). CDR3 length: 15 amino acids. The V and J ends lost 4 bases and 3 bases, in that order; junction bases with no gene match: 8. The CDR3 loop reads CASSEDRTETDTQYF. The CDR3 region has the DNA TGTGCCAGCAGCGAGGACAGGACGGAGACAGATACGCAGTATTTT. The full variable domain, completed using reference TRBV5-4 and TRBJ2-3, is ETGVTQSPTHLIKTRGQQVTLRCSSQSGHNTVSWYQQALGQGPQFIFQYYREEENGRGNFPPRFSGLQFPNYSSELNVNALELDDSALYLCASSEDRTETDTQYFGPGTRLTVL.

This chain uses TRBV7-6 with TRBJ2-7, with TRBD2 matching over 7 bases. Germline V gene lookup returns CDR1 SGHVS and CDR2 FNYEAQ. The V and J ends lost 1 base and 7 bases, in that order; junction bases with no gene match: 7. The CDR3 contains 14 residues. DNA of the CDR3: TGTGCCAGCAGCTTAGGGGGAGGGTATGGAGAGCAGTACTTC. As protein: CASSLGGGYGEQYF.

The chain couples TRBV4-2 to TRBJ2-3, with 10 positions matching TRBD2. The germline V gene has CDR1 LGHNA and CDR2 YNFKEQ. The CDR3 extends over 19 amino acids. Trimming took 4 bases from V and 3 from J; bases not matched to a gene: 16. The CDR3 region is CASSPQTPEREGGTDTQYF. The CDR3 coding sequence is TGTGCCAGCAGCCCGCAGACCCCCGAGCGGGAGGGGGGAACAGATACGCAGTATTTT.

The chain uses TRBV28 and TRBJ1-2, with 9 bases identical to TRBD1. V dropped 6 bases and J dropped 8; count of bases not matched to a gene: 7. The CDR3 spans 13 residues. Germline V gives CDR1 MDHEN, CDR2 SYDVKM. CDR3 region: CASRPTGGDGYTF. CDR3 bases: TGTGCCAGCAGACCCACAGGGGGCGACGGCTACACCTTC.

The V gene is TRBV2, the J gene TRBJ2-7, with 10 bases that match TRBD1. Germline CDR1 SNHLY, CDR2 FYNNEI. This CDR3 contains 12 residues. Losses at the gene ends were 9 bases for V and 4 bases for J; bases not matched to a gene: 3. CDR3 in DNA: TGTGCCAGTTGGACAGGGGGGTACGAGCAGTACTTC. This codes for CASWTGGYEQYF. Filled out from reference TRBV2 and TRBJ2-7, the complete variable domain reads EPEVTQTPSHQVTQMGQEVILRCVPISNHLYFYWYRQILGQKVEFLVSFYNNEISEKSEIFDDQFSVERPDGSNFTLKIRSTKLEDSAMYFCASWTGGYEQYFGPGTRLTVT.

This clone was detected once. The chain couples TRBV9 to TRBJ2-7, with 8 nucleotides matching TRBD1. The CDR3 has 16 residues. The J segment lost 5 bases and the V segment lost 3 bases, leaving 13 bases of the junction unmatched. Germline assignment: CDR1 SGDLS and CDR2 YYNGEE. Here the CDR3 reads CASSASTGEGRDEQYV. CDR3 sequence (DNA): TGTGCCAGCAGCGCCTCGACAGGGGAAGGAAGGGACGAGCAGTACGTC.

The V gene is TRBV5-6, the J gene TRBJ1-2, with a possible D match to TRBD1 (6 bases). Germline CDR1 is SGHDT and CDR2 is YYEEEE. This CDR3 region has 14 residues. Trimming removed 0 bases from V and 4 bases from J, with 10 bases in between. CDR3 sequence reads: CASSLAKGVYGYTF. The DNA for the CDR3 is TGTGCCAGCAGCTTGGCCAAGGGGGTCTATGGCTACACCTTC.

The chain links TRBV15 to TRBJ2-2; possible D gene TRBD2, 7 bases. V lost 5 bases and J 5 bases, leaving 15 bases between the germline ends. The CDR3 has 15 amino acids. Germline V lookup: CDR1 LNHNV, CDR2 YYDKDF (reference sequence). CDR3 region: CATSLKRGGTGELFF. The DNA for the CDR3 is TGTGCCACCAGCCTAAAAAGGGGGGGAACCGGGGAGCTGTTTTTT. Looking up the rest from reference TRBV15 and TRBJ2-2 gives the full variable domain: DAMVIQNPRYQVTQFGKPVTLSCSQTLNHNVMYWYQQKSSQAPKLLFHYYDKDFNNEADTPDNFQSRRPNTSFCFLDIRSPGLGDTAMYLCATSLKRGGTGELFFGEGSRLTVL.

V usage is TRBV6-1 and J usage is TRBJ2-1, with 11 positions matching TRBD1. With V trimmed by 2 bases and J by 5 bases, 2 bases remained unmatched. CDR3 length equals 15 residues. CDR1 and CDR2 (germline): MNHNS, SASEGT. The CDR3: CASSELGQGDNEQFF. The CDR3 nucleotides read TGTGCCAGCAGTGAATTGGGACAGGGGGACAATGAGCAGTTCTTC.

The chain joins TRBV15 to TRBJ2-7, with TRBD1 identical over 10 bases. The V segment lost 1 base and the J segment 0 bases; nucleotides outside the gene matches: 6. The CDR3 is 17 amino acids. CDR1 and CDR2 (germline): LNHNV, YYDKDF (reference sequence). CDR3 residues: CATSRGTGGSSSYEQYV. CDR3 nucleotide sequence: TGTGCCACCAGCAGAGGGACAGGGGGATCGAGCTCCTACGAGCAGTACGTC.

This chain joins TRBV15 and TRBJ1-4; 9 nucleotides agree with TRBD1. The CDR3 is made up of 16 amino acids. With V trimmed by 0 bases and J by 8 bases, 7 bases remained unmatched. Germline-derived CDR1 and CDR2 are LNHNV and YYDKDF (reference sequence). CDR3: CATSRDKGQGSEKLFF. The CDR3 DNA reads TGTGCCACCAGCAGAGATAAGGGACAGGGTAGCGAAAAACTGTTTTTT.

This rearrangement joins TRBV6-1 to TRBJ1-1; 7 bases align to TRBD1. CDR3 size: 16 residues. V dropped 4 bases and J dropped 0; count of bases not matched to a gene: 8. Looked up from germline, CDR1 is MNHNS and CDR2 is SASEGT. In DNA, the CDR3 is TGTGCCAGCAGTGGTAGGGACAGAGTATTGAACACTGAAGCTTTCTTT. Amino acids: CASSGRDRVLNTEAFF.

The V and J genes are TRBV13 and TRBJ2-5; the match to TRBD2 covers 16 bases. Germline-derived CDR1 and CDR2 are PRHDT and FYEKMQ (reference sequence). CDR3 size: 19 residues. Trimming cost V 2 bases and J 2 bases; bases outside gene matches: 8. CDR3: CASSLKGTSGGDVQETQYF. The CDR3 coding sequence is TGTGCCAGCAGCTTAAAGGGGACTAGCGGGGGGGACGTGCAAGAGACCCAGTACTTC.